The 29 T cell receptor beta chains in this list originate from one sample, sequenced in a study of T cell responses to AZD1222 COVID-19 vaccine. The protocol was immunoSEQ multiplex PCR, while the TCRdb copy is restricted to in-frame clones and leaves out a portion. The table lists over 150,000 clones, about 91% of them singletons, with approximately 10% in the top ten. The specimen comprised peripheral blood, sampled 28 days after the second AZD1222 dose. All receptors derive from an adult who received the AZD1222 COVID-19 vaccine.

The V and J genes are TRBV4-3 and TRBJ1-3, with D possibly TRBD1 on 5 matching bases. CDR3 size: 15 residues. CDR1 LGHNA and CDR2 YSLEER come from the germline V gene. V was clipped by 0 bases and J by 7 bases, with 13 bases between them. CDR3 coding DNA: TGCGCCAGCAGCCAAGAGCACGGACGGGGGAACACCATATATTTT. It encodes CASSQEHGRGNTIYF.

This clone appeared once. The V gene is TRBV19, the J gene TRBJ1-2; tentatively, D is TRBD1 (5 bases). This CDR3 region has 12 residues. Trimming cost V 5 bases and J 7 bases, with 11 bases left between them. Germline assignment: CDR1 LNHDA and CDR2 SQIVND (reference sequence). The CDR3 sequence is CASSSAGFGYTF. The DNA for the CDR3 is TGTGCCAGTAGTTCGGCAGGGTTTGGCTACACCTTC.

A few counts support this clone. The chain links TRBV3-1 (or the pseudogene TRBV3-2) to TRBJ2-1; 8 bases line up with TRBD2. CDR1 LGHDT and CDR2 YNNKEL come from the germline V gene (reference sequence). The CDR3 spans 14 residues. Trimming removed 3 bases from V and 7 bases from J; junction bases left unmatched: 5. The CDR3 coding sequence is TGTGCCAGCAGCCAGCCGGGGGGGCCGAATGAGCAGTTCTTC. This translates into CASSQPGGPNEQFF.

The count of this clone is one. The rearrangement uses TRBV6-5 and TRBJ2-3; 7 bases match TRBD2. Germline trimming cut 2 bases from V and 6 bases from J; bases unmatched to any gene: 2. CDR1 and CDR2 from the germline V gene are MNHEY and SVGAGI. The CDR3 is 13 amino acids. In DNA form, the CDR3 reads TGTGCCAGCAGTTACGTGGGAGGGGATACGCAGTATTTT. Residues: CASSYVGGDTQYF.

V usage is TRBV3-1 (or the pseudogene TRBV3-2) and J usage is TRBJ1-2; D might be TRBD1 (5 bases). Germline assignment: CDR1 LGHDT and CDR2 YNNKEL (reference sequence). This CDR3 comprises 15 residues. Trimming took 1 base from V and 3 from J, leaving 12 bases between them. For the CDR3, the DNA is TGTGCCAGCAGCCAAGGGGCAGGGATGCACTATGGCTACACCTTC. Protein sequence: CASSQGAGMHYGYTF.

V and J are TRBV21-1 and TRBJ1-5. TRBV21-1 is an annotated pseudogene. The CDR3 extends over 12 amino acids. For the CDR3, the DNA is TGTGCCAGCAGCAAAGACCATCAGCCCCAGCATTTT. This gives the protein CASSKDHQPQHF.

The chain combines TRBV6-6 with TRBJ1-1; D is undetermined. CDR1 MNHNY and CDR2 SVGAGI come from the germline V gene (reference sequence). Trimming cost V 2 bases and J 1 base, with 8 bases left between them. This CDR3 region has 14 residues. The CDR3 coding sequence is TGTGCCAGCAGTTACGGGAGTAGGAACACTGAAGCTTTCTTT. This sequence encodes CASSYGSRNTEAFF.

The chain uses TRBV28 and TRBJ2-1; D is uncertain. V lost 1 base to trimming and J lost 7 bases, with 11 bases between them. Per the germline V gene, CDR1 is MDHEN and CDR2 is SYDVKM. This CDR3 region has 14 residues. The chain's CDR3 is CASSLLSVGNEQFF. CDR3 sequence (DNA): TGTGCCAGCAGTTTATTATCGGTGGGTAATGAGCAGTTCTTC.

The J gene is TRBJ2-1, the V gene TRBV7-2; 8 bases are a match to TRBD1. The germline V gene encodes CDR1 SGHTA and CDR2 FQGNSA. Trimming cost V 0 bases and J 8 bases; bases outside gene matches: 3. CDR3 length equals 14 residues. CDR3 amino acids: CASSLAAGGDEQFF. The CDR3 DNA reads as TGTGCCAGCAGCTTAGCTGCAGGGGGCGATGAGCAGTTCTTC.

This chain links TRBV7-3 with TRBJ2-1, with 11 bases that match TRBD1. This CDR3 spans 15 amino acids. Per germline, CDR1 SGHTA and CDR2 FQGTGA. After removal of 0 bases from V and 6 bases from J, the junction contained 1 base not matched to a gene. Written as DNA, the CDR3 is TGTGCCAGCAGCTTAACGGGACAGGGGGGCAATGAGCAGTTCTTC. Translating it yields CASSLTGQGGNEQFF.

The chain links TRBV4-1 to TRBJ2-1; 9 bases agree with TRBD2. Germline V gives CDR1 MGHRA, CDR2 YSYEKL. The V gene end was trimmed by 2 bases and the J gene end by 10 bases; junction bases not matched to a gene: 6. The CDR3 runs 14 residues. CDR3 region: CASSQIAGAREQFF. Here the CDR3 DNA reads TGCGCCAGCAGCCAAATAGCGGGGGCCCGGGAGCAGTTCTTC.

This clone has just one count. The rearrangement uses TRBV2 and TRBJ2-7; D call uncertain. CDR3 length equals 13 residues. Germline V gene sequence: CDR1 SNHLY, CDR2 FYNNEI. Trimming left V 1 base short and J 5 bases short, with 9 bases between. In nucleotides, the CDR3 is TGTGCCAGCAGTGAAGGTGAGGCCCACGAGCAGTACTTC. Its translation is CASSEGEAHEQYF.

The chain couples TRBV28 to TRBJ1-6; TRBD1 matches 7 bases. In germline, CDR1 is MDHEN, CDR2 SYDVKM. The junction had 6 bases not matched to a gene; V was cut back by 6 bases and J by 10 bases. This CDR3 spans 13 amino acids. The CDR3 DNA reads TGTGCCAGCAGCACAGGGGACGGGTCACCCCTCCACTTT. Its protein product is CASSTGDGSPLHF.

The chain is built from TRBV4-1 and TRBJ1-6, with TRBD1 as a possible D gene (5 bases). Trimming removed 1 base from V and 0 bases from J, with 16 bases in between. The length of the CDR3 is 19 residues. CDR1 and CDR2 from the germline V gene are MGHRA and YSYEKL. DNA for the CDR3: TGCGCCAGCAGCCAAGGGTACGAGGGGTCTAGCTCCTATAATTCACCCCTCCACTTT. Its translation is CASSQGYEGSSSYNSPLHF.

The chain employs TRBV7-9 and TRBJ1-1, with D unresolved. Per germline, CDR1 SEHNR and CDR2 FQNEAQ (reference sequence). The ends were cut back, 5 bases at V and 0 bases at J, with 7 bases in the middle. The CDR3 length is 13 residues. The CDR3 coding sequence is TGTGCCAGCAGCCCGGGGTTGAACACTGAAGCTTTCTTT. It codes for CASSPGLNTEAFF.

In regard to this clone: The identical CDR3 is also encoded by other nucleotide sequences in the sample. J is TRBJ1-5 and V is TRBV18; TRBD1 agrees at 7 bases. Germline lookup yields CDR1 KGHSH and CDR2 LQKENI. V gave up 1 base and J gave up 2 bases; unmatched junction bases: 2. CDR3 length: 15 amino acids. The DNA for the CDR3 is TGTGCCAGCTCACCACAGGGGGCAGGCAATCAGCCCCAGCATTTT. Residues: CASSPQGAGNQPQHF.

The chain joins TRBV11-2 to TRBJ2-3, with 8 nucleotides matching TRBD2. There are 15 residues in the CDR3. CDR1 SGHAT and CDR2 FQNNGV come from the germline V gene. The J segment lost 1 base and the V segment lost 3 bases, leaving 3 bases of the junction unmatched. The CDR3 reads CASSLNSGGTDTQYF. The DNA of the CDR3 is TGTGCCAGCAGCTTGAATAGCGGGGGCACAGATACGCAGTATTTT.

The chain employs TRBV2 and TRBJ2-4; no reliable D call. Deletions cut 4 bases from V and 4 bases from J, with 14 bases between. Germline V gene sequence: CDR1 SNHLY, CDR2 FYNNEI. CDR3 size: 15 residues. The CDR3 here is CASSGRHGEKNIQYF. The CDR3 DNA follows: TGTGCCAGCAGTGGCAGACATGGGGAAAAAAACATTCAGTACTTC.

The rearrangement joins TRBV13 to TRBJ2-7; D not resolved. Germline V CDR1 and CDR2: PRHDT, FYEKMQ (reference sequence). Trimming left V 5 bases short and J 0 bases short, with 5 bases between. The length of the CDR3 is 12 residues. This chain's CDR3 is CASSQSSYEQYF. DNA for the CDR3: TGTGCCAGCAGCCAGAGCTCCTACGAGCAGTACTTC.

This rearrangement joins TRBV2 to TRBJ2-7; 8 bases fit TRBD2. There are 13 residues in the CDR3. The germline V gene has CDR1 SNHLY and CDR2 FYNNEI. The J segment lost 3 bases and the V segment lost 4 bases, leaving 2 bases of the junction unmatched. The CDR3 nucleotides read TGTGCCAGCAGTGGAGCGGGGGACTACGAGCAGTACTTC. Encoded protein: CASSGAGDYEQYF.

CDR3 bases: TGTGCCTGGAGTGTCGACAGGGACGCTGAAGCTTTCTTT. Protein product: CAWSVDRDAEAFF. The chain couples TRBV30 to TRBJ1-1; 7 bases map to TRBD1. J gave up 6 bases and V 0 bases, and 4 bases lay outside the gene matches. Germline V gene sequence: CDR1 GTSNPN, CDR2 SVGIG (reference sequence). This CDR3 contains 13 residues. The full variable domain, in which reference TRBV30 and TRBJ1-1 provide the parts outside the CDR3, is SQTIHQWPATLVQPVGSPLSLECTVEGTSNPNLYWYRQAAGRGLQLLFYSVGIGQISSEVPQNLSASRPQDRQFILSSKKLLLSDSGFYLCAWSVDRDAEAFFGQGTRLTVV.

The chain employs TRBV27 and TRBJ1-5; TRBD1 agrees at 7 bases. This CDR3 has 18 amino acids. The V gene's germline CDR1 is MNHEY and CDR2 SMNVEV (reference sequence). J was trimmed by 1 base and V by 8 bases; bases with no gene match: 17. The CDR3 region is CASAPWTGIRGSNQPQHF. DNA for the CDR3: TGTGCCAGCGCACCTTGGACAGGTATCCGGGGGAGCAATCAGCCCCAGCATTTT.

DNA for the CDR3: TGTGCCAGCAGCCAAGGGGGACGCCGGGAACCTGAAGCTTTCTTT. Its translation: CASSQGGRREPEAFF. The genes are TRBV3-1 (or the pseudogene TRBV3-2) and TRBJ1-1; D might be TRBD1 (5 bases). The V end lost 1 base, the J end lost 6 bases, and 15 bases lay between the germline ends. CDR1 is LGHDT and CDR2 is YNNKEL in the germline V gene (reference sequence). CDR3 length: 15 residues.

This chain joins TRBV7-6 and TRBJ2-7; 9 bases are shared with TRBD1. The CDR3 length is 14 residues. Germline CDR1 is SGHVS and CDR2 is FNYEAQ. J lost 5 bases, V lost 6 bases, and 8 bases had no gene match. DNA for the CDR3: TGTGCCAGCAGTTTGGGACAGGGTAGCGACGAGCAGTACTTC. This codes for CASSLGQGSDEQYF.

The rearrangement links TRBV19 to TRBJ1-1; TRBD1 matches at 8 bases. The CDR3 consists of 14 residues. V shed 1 base and J 4 bases; nucleotides not matched to a gene: 2. Germline V gene sequence: CDR1 LNHDA, CDR2 SQIVND (reference sequence). This chain's CDR3 is CASSIGTGGTEAFF. Here the CDR3 DNA reads TGTGCCAGTAGTATAGGAACAGGGGGCACTGAAGCTTTCTTT.

V usage is TRBV2 and J usage is TRBJ1-5; D is undetermined. Trimming removed 6 bases at V and 5 bases at J, with 11 bases between. The CDR3 totals 13 residues. Germline CDR1 is SNHLY and CDR2 is FYNNEI. As DNA, the CDR3 is TGTGCCAGCAGCGCAATATACGATCAGCCCCAGCATTTT. It specifies CASSAIYDQPQHF.

This rearrangement joins TRBV30 to TRBJ2-1; TRBD1 matches at 10 bases. This CDR3 has 13 amino acids. Germline V gives CDR1 GTSNPN, CDR2 SVGIG (reference sequence). Trimming cost V 1 base and J 13 bases; bases outside gene matches: 7. The CDR3 is CAWSAGQGVAQFF. In DNA form, the CDR3 reads TGTGCCTGGAGTGCTGGACAGGGGGTAGCCCAGTTCTTC.

This clone showed up just a few times. The gene calls are TRBV15 and TRBJ1-4, with a tentative D call TRBD1 (5 bases). CDR3 length equals 15 residues. CDR1 is LNHNV, CDR2 YYDKDF, per germline (reference sequence). V shed 1 base and J shed 7 bases, with 13 bases lying between them. CDR3 sequence reads: CATSRAPQGREKLFF. CDR3 sequence (DNA): TGTGCCACCAGCAGAGCCCCCCAGGGCCGTGAAAAACTGTTTTTT.

This clone was counted once. The chain is built from TRBV7-2 and TRBJ1-5, with D possibly matching TRBD1 (5 bases). The CDR3 has 15 residues. The V end lost 1 base, the J end lost 6 bases, and 13 bases lay between the germline ends. Germline CDR1 SGHTA, CDR2 FQGNSA. CDR3 in DNA: TGTGCCAGCAGCTTAGTTAACACGGGGGGTCAGCCCCAGCATTTT. It specifies CASSLVNTGGQPQHF.